Below are 18 T cell receptor beta chains sequenced from a single sample in a study of blood T cell repertoires in COVID-19. The repertoire was sequenced with immunoSEQ multiplex PCR; TCRdb's copy has only in-frame clones and lacks some. The data show some 90,000 clones, 80% seen once. Sequenced input: peripheral blood. The receptors were sampled from a human donor in a cohort sampled during active COVID-19.

CDR3 DNA sequence: TGCGCCAGCAGCCCCCCCTTGGGCCTGACAGACTCTGGAAACACCATATATTTT. Translating gives CASSPPLGLTDSGNTIYF. V and J are TRBV4-1 and TRBJ1-3, with a weak D call TRBD1 (5 bases). Trimming cost V 4 bases and J 0 bases, with 19 bases left between them. Germline CDR1 reads MGHRA; CDR2 reads YSYEKL. CDR3 size: 18 residues.

This rearrangement joins TRBV5-1 to TRBJ2-6; tentatively, D is TRBD1 (6 bases). CDR1 is SGHRS, CDR2 YFSETQ, per germline. Trimming took 5 bases from V and 0 from J, leaving 18 bases between them. This CDR3 has 18 residues. The CDR3 protein is CASRKTGEPNSGANVLTF. The CDR3 DNA reads TGCGCCAGCAGGAAGACAGGTGAACCAAACTCTGGGGCCAACGTCCTGACTTTC.

The V and J genes are TRBV6-2 or TRBV6-3 and TRBJ1-4, with a tentative D call TRBD1 (5 bases). This CDR3 spans 14 amino acids. The ends were cut back, 0 bases at V and 8 bases at J, with 10 bases in the middle. Germline V CDR1 and CDR2: MNHEY, SVGEGT. The CDR3 loop is CASSYSGHREKLFF. The CDR3 bases are TGTGCCAGCAGTTACTCTGGACATCGGGAAAAACTGTTTTTT.

The chain links TRBV7-8 to TRBJ1-1; D gene ambiguous. With 3 bases removed from V and 0 bases from J, the gap between germline ends came to 8 bases. Germline values: CDR1 SGHVS, CDR2 FQNEAQ. This CDR3 is 14 amino acids long. In DNA form, the CDR3 reads TGTGCCAGCAGCTTCAGTATAATGAACACTGAAGCTTTCTTT. Protein: CASSFSIMNTEAFF.

The CDR3 sequence is CAWNRQEGYEQYF. DNA for the CDR3: TGTGCCTGGAACCGCCAAGAGGGTTACGAGCAGTACTTC. The chain recombines TRBV30 with TRBJ2-7, with D possibly being TRBD2 (5 bases). Germline V gene lookup returns CDR1 GTSNPN and CDR2 SVGIG (reference sequence). Trimming took off 4 bases at V and 4 bases at J, with 14 bases between the two ends. There are 13 residues in the CDR3.

The chain links TRBV5-4 to TRBJ2-7; TRBD1 agrees at 9 bases. V lost 0 bases, J lost 4 bases, and 8 bases stayed unmatched. Per germline, CDR1 SGHNT and CDR2 YYREEE (reference sequence). The CDR3 consists of 16 residues. As DNA, the CDR3 is TGTGCCAGCAGCTTGGAGGGACAGGGCGTATTTTACGAGCAGTACTTC. It is translated as CASSLEGQGVFYEQYF.

This clone was seen only once. The chain couples TRBV6-5 to TRBJ1-2, with D tentatively TRBD1 (5 bases). Germline V gives CDR1 MNHEY, CDR2 SVGAGI. V shed 0 bases and J shed 6 bases, with 8 bases lying between them. The CDR3 is made up of 13 amino acids. DNA for the CDR3: TGTGCCAGCAGTTACTCGACAGAGGATGGCTACACCTTC. It translates to CASSYSTEDGYTF.

The chain employs TRBV6-6 and TRBJ1-5; D unresolved. Trimming pared 6 bases from V and 9 bases from J, leaving 15 bases between. The CDR3 has 13 residues. Germline V lookup: CDR1 MNHNY, CDR2 SVGAGI (reference sequence). This CDR3 is CASRADPRGPQHF. The CDR3 DNA follows: TGTGCCAGCAGGGCAGACCCCCGGGGGCCCCAGCATTTT.

This chain links TRBV6-5 with TRBJ2-2, with D perhaps TRBD2 (5 bases). Trimming removed 0 bases at V and 4 bases at J, with 12 bases between. The germline V gene has CDR1 MNHEY and CDR2 SVGAGI. The CDR3 extends over 16 amino acids. The CDR3 nucleotides are TGTGCCAGCAGTTACTCGAGAGGGAAGGGCACCGGGGAGCTGTTTTTT. Encoded protein: CASSYSRGKGTGELFF.

The V call is TRBV5-4, the J call TRBJ2-3, with 14 bases that match TRBD2. In germline, CDR1 is SGHNT, CDR2 YYREEE (reference sequence). Trimming at V came to 2 bases and at J to 1 base, leaving 3 bases not matched to a gene. The CDR3 covers 17 residues. The CDR3 spells CASSFRGLAGGTDTQYF. For the CDR3, the DNA is TGTGCCAGCAGCTTTAGGGGACTAGCGGGAGGCACAGATACGCAGTATTTT.

J is TRBJ1-1 and V is TRBV27; 7 bases fit TRBD1. Unmatched junction bases numbered 24, after V lost 8 bases and J lost 3 bases. There are 19 residues in the CDR3. Germline values: CDR1 MNHEY, CDR2 SMNVEV (reference sequence). The CDR3 sequence is CASRRRAGQGVTWDTEAFF. CDR3 coding DNA: TGTGCCAGCCGACGTCGAGCCGGGCAGGGGGTTACGTGGGACACTGAAGCTTTCTTT.

This rearrangement joins TRBV29-1 to TRBJ2-2; the match to TRBD2 covers 13 bases. The CDR3 consists of 16 residues. With V trimmed by 7 bases and J by 5 bases, 10 bases remained unmatched. From germline, CDR1 is SQVTM and CDR2 ANQGSEA. In nucleotides, the CDR3 is TGCAGCGCCCGAACTAGCGGGAGGGCCGGTACCGGGGAGCTGTTTTTT. Protein sequence: CSARTSGRAGTGELFF.

V is TRBV7-2 and J is TRBJ1-1; 9 bases map to TRBD1. CDR1 is SGHTA, CDR2 FQGNSA, per germline. The length of the CDR3 is 14 residues. After removal of 3 bases from V and 4 bases from J, the junction contained 3 bases not matched to a gene. CDR3 amino acids: CASSFTGGGTEAFF. CDR3 DNA: TGTGCCAGCAGCTTCACAGGGGGCGGCACTGAAGCTTTCTTT.

The chain uses TRBV5-1 and TRBJ2-5, with TRBD2 matching 7 bases. CDR1 SGHRS and CDR2 YFSETQ come from the germline V gene. This CDR3 contains 13 residues. J gave up 2 bases and V 4 bases, and 2 bases lay outside the gene matches. The CDR3 DNA is TGCGCCAGCAGCCCTAGCGGACAAGAGACCCAGTACTTC. This encodes CASSPSGQETQYF.

Only one count was recorded for this clone. The chain is built from TRBV18 and TRBJ1-1; 7 nucleotides match TRBD1. Germline CDR1 and CDR2: KGHSH and LQKENI. With V trimmed by 3 bases and J by 6 bases, 10 bases remained unmatched. There are 15 residues in the CDR3. DNA of the CDR3: TGTGCCAGCTCACCTTCAAAGGGGACAGTCGCTGAAGCTTTCTTT. Translation gives CASSPSKGTVAEAFF.

The V gene is TRBV19, the J gene TRBJ2-7; D is perhaps TRBD2 (6 bases). Germline V gene lookup returns CDR1 LNHDA and CDR2 SQIVND (reference sequence). CDR3 length: 14 residues. The V gene lost 3 bases and the J gene lost 2 bases, with 11 bases spanning the gap. The CDR3 loop is CASSMSGSTYEQYF. The CDR3 DNA sequence: TGTGCCAGTAGTATGAGCGGGTCCACCTACGAGCAGTACTTC.

This clone was detected once. The chain combines TRBV20-1 with TRBJ2-7; no clear D gene. Germline V lookup: CDR1 DFQATT, CDR2 SNEGSKA (reference sequence). The CDR3 is 11 amino acids. Trimming took off 0 bases at V and 5 bases at J, with 5 bases between the two ends. Here the CDR3 reads CSARDIDEQYF. CDR3 coding DNA: TGCAGTGCTAGAGATATCGACGAGCAGTACTTC.

CDR3 loop: CASSQDRSLRVTGELFF. As DNA, the CDR3 is TGTGCCAGCAGCCAAGATCGCAGCCTGAGGGTAACCGGGGAGCTGTTTTTT. The V call is TRBV4-2, the J call TRBJ2-2; D possibly corresponds to TRBD2 (5 bases). Germline CDR1 is LGHNA and CDR2 is YNFKEQ. The V and J ends lost 0 bases and 5 bases respectively, with 16 bases between them. The CDR3 length is 17 residues.